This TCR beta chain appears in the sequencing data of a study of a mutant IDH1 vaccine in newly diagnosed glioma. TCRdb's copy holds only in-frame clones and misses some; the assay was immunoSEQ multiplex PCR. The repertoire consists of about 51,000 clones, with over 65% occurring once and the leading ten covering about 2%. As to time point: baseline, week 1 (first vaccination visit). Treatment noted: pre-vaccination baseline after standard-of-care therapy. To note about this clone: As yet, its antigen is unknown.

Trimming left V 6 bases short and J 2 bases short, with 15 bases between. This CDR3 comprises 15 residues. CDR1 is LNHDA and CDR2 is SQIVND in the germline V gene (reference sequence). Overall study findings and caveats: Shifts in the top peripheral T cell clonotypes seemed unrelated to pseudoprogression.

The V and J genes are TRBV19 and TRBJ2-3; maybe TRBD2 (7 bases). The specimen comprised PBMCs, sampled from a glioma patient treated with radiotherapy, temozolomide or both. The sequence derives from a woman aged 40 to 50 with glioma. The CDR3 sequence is CASSRRGAATDTQYF. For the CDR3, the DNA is TGTGCCAGTAGCCGACGGGGGGCAGCCACAGATACGCAGTATTTT.